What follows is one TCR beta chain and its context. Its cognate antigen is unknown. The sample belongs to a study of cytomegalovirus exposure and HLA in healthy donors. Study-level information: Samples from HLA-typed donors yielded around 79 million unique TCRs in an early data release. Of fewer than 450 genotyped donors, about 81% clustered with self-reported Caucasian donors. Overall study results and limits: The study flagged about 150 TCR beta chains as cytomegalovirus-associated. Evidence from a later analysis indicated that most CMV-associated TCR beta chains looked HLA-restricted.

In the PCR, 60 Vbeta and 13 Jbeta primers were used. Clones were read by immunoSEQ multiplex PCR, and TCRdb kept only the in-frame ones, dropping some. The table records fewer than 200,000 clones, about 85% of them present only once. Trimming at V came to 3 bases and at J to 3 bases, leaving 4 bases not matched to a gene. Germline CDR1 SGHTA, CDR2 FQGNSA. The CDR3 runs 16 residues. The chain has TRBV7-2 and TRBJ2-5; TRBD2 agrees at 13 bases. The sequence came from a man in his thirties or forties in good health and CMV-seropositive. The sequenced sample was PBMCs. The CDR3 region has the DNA TGTGCCAGCAGCTTCTTGGGACTAGCGGGAAAAGAGACCCAGTACTTC. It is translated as CASSFLGLAGKETQYF.